Each of the 31 T cell receptor beta chains below was sequenced from the same sample in a study of T cells after somatic rescue of genetic block (dated by TCRdb to about 2020). To prepare the library, the immunoSEQ multiplex PCR assay was applied. The immuneACCESS repertoire file appears here via TCRdb, limited to in-frame rearrangements. These files lack a portion of the clones; in checked studies, under half of the deficit traces to unresolved V genes, and the cause of the others is not known. Counted in this sample were more than 70,000 clones; over 80% of them appeared once. About 1.5% of the sample is taken by the ten largest. Sequenced sample: peripheral blood mononuclear cells (PBMCs). Every receptor here comes from a woman aged 18-29 years.

The V gene is TRBV9, the J gene TRBJ2-1; 7 positions agree with TRBD2. The CDR3 totals 12 residues. Germline-derived CDR1 and CDR2 are SGDLS and YYNGEE. After removal of 5 bases from V and 7 bases from J, the junction contained 3 bases not matched to a gene. CDR3: CASSGLGNEQFF. The CDR3 DNA is TGTGCCAGCAGTGGACTAGGGAATGAGCAGTTCTTC.

The chain is built from TRBV13 and TRBJ2-1; D may be TRBD1 or TRBD2 (7 bases each). The germline V gene has CDR1 PRHDT and CDR2 FYEKMQ (reference sequence). The CDR3 covers 19 residues. V was shortened by 1 base and J by 0 bases, with 19 bases between the two germline ends. DNA of the CDR3: TGTGCCAGCAGCTTAGATCTTCGCAGGGGGGGTGGCTCCTACAATGAGCAGTTCTTC. Amino acid sequence: CASSLDLRRGGGSYNEQFF.

The rearrangement joins TRBV7-9 to TRBJ2-5; the D gene is possibly TRBD2 (5 bases). This CDR3 spans 15 amino acids. Trimming took off 4 bases at V and 5 bases at J, with 17 bases between the two ends. Germline CDR1 and CDR2: SEHNR and FQNEAQ (reference sequence). In nucleotides, the CDR3 is TGTGCCAGCAGCTCAAGGACTCCACCGGCGGAGACCCAGTACTTC. This gives the protein CASSSRTPPAETQYF.

The chain uses TRBV7-9 and TRBJ2-2; D may match TRBD1 or TRBD2 (5 bases each). This CDR3 spans 12 amino acids. Germline V gene lookup returns CDR1 SEHNR and CDR2 FQNEAQ (reference sequence). V lost 7 bases and J lost 8, with 11 bases in between. CDR3 region: CASTGGGGELFF. CDR3 nucleotide sequence: TGTGCCAGCACCGGTGGGGGAGGGGAGCTGTTTTTT.

This rearrangement joins TRBV2 to TRBJ1-1; D is uncertain. Germline V gene sequence: CDR1 SNHLY, CDR2 FYNNEI. CDR3 length: 11 residues. With 7 bases removed from V and 8 bases from J, the gap between germline ends came to 11 bases. CDR3 amino acids: CASNPIPEAFF. The CDR3 nucleotides are TGTGCCAGCAATCCCATCCCGGAAGCTTTCTTT.

The genes are TRBV6-1 and TRBJ1-2; D is perhaps TRBD1 (5 bases). V shed 3 bases and J shed 8 bases, with 16 bases lying between them. The CDR3 loop spans 14 amino acids. Germline values: CDR1 MNHNS, CDR2 SASEGT. CDR3 nucleotide sequence: TGTGCCAGCAGTGAGAGGGCCCATAGGGGAGGCTACACCTTC. It yields the protein CASSERAHRGGYTF.

V gene TRBV5-1 combines with J gene TRBJ1-1; D not resolved. The length of the CDR3 is 15 residues. V lost 0 bases and J 6 bases, leaving 15 bases between the germline ends. Per germline, CDR1 SGHRS and CDR2 YFSETQ. As DNA, the CDR3 is TGCGCCAGCAGCTTGGAGGGAGGGTCGAGGGCTGAAGCTTTCTTT. Translating gives CASSLEGGSRAEAFF.

This rearrangement joins TRBV4-2 to TRBJ2-2; TRBD2 matches at 13 bases. In germline, CDR1 is LGHNA, CDR2 YNFKEQ. V shed 5 bases, J shed 7 bases, and the junction held 13 bases outside the gene matches. The CDR3 contains 18 residues. CDR3 amino acids: CASSTRGLAGALGGELFF. CDR3 nucleotides: TGTGCCAGCAGCACCCGCGGACTAGCGGGAGCCCTCGGCGGGGAGCTGTTTTTT.

The table lists this clone with a few counts. The chain has TRBV28 and TRBJ1-5; D possibly corresponds to TRBD1 (6 bases). With 6 bases removed from V and 0 bases from J, the gap between germline ends came to 21 bases. Germline assignment: CDR1 MDHEN and CDR2 SYDVKM. The CDR3 loop spans 18 amino acids. This chain's CDR3 is CASSFPPGHVYSNQPQHF. DNA for the CDR3: TGTGCCAGCAGCTTTCCCCCGGGACATGTATATAGCAATCAGCCCCAGCATTTT.

This chain uses TRBV30 with TRBJ2-2, with 9 bases identical to TRBD2. V lost 1 base to trimming and J lost 5 bases; unmatched junction nucleotides: 8. This CDR3 spans 16 amino acids. The germline CDR1 and CDR2 sequences are GTSNPN and SVGIG (reference sequence). CDR3 DNA sequence: TGTGCCTGGAGTGCCCTGACTAGCGGCCCAACCGGGGAGCTGTTTTTT. Translation: CAWSALTSGPTGELFF.

The chain links TRBV5-1 to TRBJ1-3; the D gene is possibly TRBD1 (6 bases). Germline values: CDR1 SGHRS, CDR2 YFSETQ. This CDR3 region has 14 residues. V lost 4 bases to trimming and J lost 6 bases, with 14 bases between them. The CDR3 spells CASSPGGRSNTIYF. The CDR3 nucleotides read TGCGCCAGCAGCCCGGGGGGCAGATCAAACACCATATATTTT.

The chain has TRBV9 and TRBJ1-1; 8 nucleotides match TRBD1. CDR1 and CDR2 (germline): SGDLS, YYNGEE. V shed 2 bases, J shed 0 bases, and the junction held 9 bases outside the gene matches. The CDR3 totals 17 residues. CDR3 sequence (DNA): TGTGCCAGCAGCGTTACAGGGGGTCTTCCTATGAACACTGAAGCTTTCTTT. Amino acids: CASSVTGGLPMNTEAFF.

The chain carries TRBV5-1 and TRBJ2-3; TRBD2 matches at 16 bases. V was clipped by 0 bases and J by 6 bases; unmatched bases: 4. This CDR3 comprises 17 residues. Germline V CDR1 and CDR2: SGHRS, YFSETQ. DNA for the CDR3: TGCGCCAGCAGCTTGGTCCCGGGACTAGCGGGAGGGGATACGCAGTATTTT. It specifies CASSLVPGLAGGDTQYF.

This chain joins TRBV7-9 and TRBJ1-2; 7 bases agree with TRBD1. The CDR3 totals 17 residues. The germline V gene encodes CDR1 SEHNR and CDR2 FQNEAQ (reference sequence). Trimming cost V 7 bases and J 0 bases; bases outside gene matches: 14. CDR3 in DNA: TGTGCCAGCACCCTGGGGCTACAGGGGTCTACTAACTATGGCTACACCTTC. It translates to CASTLGLQGSTNYGYTF.

The chain recombines TRBV5-4 with TRBJ1-2; TRBD1 is a possible D gene (5 bases). V shed 2 bases and J shed 2 bases, with 7 bases lying between them. This CDR3 spans 13 amino acids. Germline lookup yields CDR1 SGHNT and CDR2 YYREEE (reference sequence). The CDR3 DNA is TGTGCCAGCAGCTTAGACAGCAACTATGGCTACACCTTC. Its protein product is CASSLDSNYGYTF.

V is TRBV19 and J is TRBJ2-6; possible D gene TRBD1, 5 bases. Per the germline V gene, CDR1 is LNHDA and CDR2 is SQIVND (reference sequence). V lost 2 bases and J lost 1, with 12 bases in between. CDR3 length equals 17 residues. The CDR3 DNA sequence: TGTGCCAGTAGTATACCAGGGCTGAATTCTGGGGCCAACGTCCTGACTTTC. Residues: CASSIPGLNSGANVLTF.

The chain combines TRBV6-1 with TRBJ1-4, with D possibly TRBD1 on 5 matching bases. V was shortened by 6 bases and J by 4 bases, with 9 bases between the two germline ends. The CDR3 loop spans 13 amino acids. Germline CDR1 and CDR2: MNHNS and SASEGT. For the CDR3, the DNA is TGTGCCAGCAGGAGGGGTCTTAATGAAAAACTGTTTTTT. Translating gives CASRRGLNEKLFF.

The CDR3 DNA reads TGTGCCAGCAGCCCCACGGGGGCCCCCTCCTACGAGCAGTACTTC. Translating gives CASSPTGAPSYEQYF. J is TRBJ2-7 and V is TRBV5-4; the D call may be TRBD1 or TRBD2 (6 bases each). The germline gives CDR1 SGHNT, CDR2 YYREEE (reference sequence). V was shortened by 4 bases and J by 0 bases, with 14 bases between the two germline ends. The CDR3 totals 15 residues.

The chain recombines TRBV18 with TRBJ2-7, with 11 nucleotides matching TRBD2. The germline gives CDR1 KGHSH, CDR2 LQKENI. This CDR3 is built from 14 residues. The J segment lost 3 bases and the V segment lost 5 bases, leaving 3 bases of the junction unmatched. The CDR3: CASSMGLAVYEQYF. The CDR3 coding sequence is TGTGCCAGCTCAATGGGACTAGCGGTCTACGAGCAGTACTTC.

The rearrangement uses TRBV4-1 and TRBJ2-5; TRBD2 aligns across 8 bases. Germline V gives CDR1 MGHRA, CDR2 YSYEKL. J gave up 5 bases and V 4 bases, and 6 bases lay outside the gene matches. CDR3 size: 14 residues. Here the CDR3 DNA reads TGCGCCAGCAGCCCGGGACTAGTGCTCGAGACCCAGTACTTC. The encoded protein is CASSPGLVLETQYF.

In this sample, this clone turned up a few times. V is TRBV5-4 and J is TRBJ1-2; D is uncertain. V gave up 3 bases and J gave up 13 bases, with 16 bases separating them. The CDR3 totals 12 residues. Looked up from germline, CDR1 is SGHNT and CDR2 is YYREEE (reference sequence). The DNA for the CDR3 is TGTGCCAGCAGCTCCCGACGCGTTTCCTCCACCTTC. Its protein is CASSSRRVSSTF.

The chain links TRBV18 to TRBJ2-2; D is ambiguous. The CDR3 spans 14 residues. Germline V gene data show CDR1 as KGHSH and CDR2 as LQKENI. Deletions cut 2 bases from V and 5 bases from J, with 9 bases between. The CDR3 nucleotides are TGTGCCAGCTCACCATTGGGTGCGACCGGGGAGCTGTTTTTT. Its translation: CASSPLGATGELFF.

The chain has TRBV7-9 and TRBJ2-5; 8 bases match TRBD2. CDR3 length: 16 residues. J lost 5 bases, V lost 5 bases, and 13 bases had no gene match. In germline, CDR1 is SEHNR, CDR2 FQNEAQ (reference sequence). The CDR3 coding sequence is TGTGCCAGCAGCCCCCCGGGGGCGGGAGGATCGGAGACCCAGTACTTC. Protein: CASSPPGAGGSETQYF.

Of note for this clone: Different DNA sequences within this sample yield the same CDR3. The chain employs TRBV5-6 and TRBJ1-5; D remains unclear. Germline lookup yields CDR1 SGHDT and CDR2 YYEEEE. V shed 2 bases and J shed 0 bases, with 6 bases lying between them. The CDR3 is 14 residues long. The CDR3 coding sequence is TGTGCCAGCAGCTTTTCGGATAGCAATCAGCCCCAGCATTTT. Translating it yields CASSFSDSNQPQHF.

The J gene is TRBJ2-7, the V gene TRBV6-4; D may be TRBD2 (6 bases). Germline-derived CDR1 and CDR2 are MRHNA and SNTAGT. The V end lost 5 bases, the J end lost 7 bases, and 15 bases lay between the germline ends. This CDR3 has 13 amino acids. This chain's CDR3 is CASSRDSSREQYF. Written as DNA, the CDR3 is TGTGCCAGCAGTCGGGACTCCTCGCGGGAGCAGTACTTC.

The chain couples TRBV6-1 to TRBJ1-4, with 7 bases fitting TRBD1. V was clipped by 4 bases and J by 3 bases; unmatched bases: 11. Per germline, CDR1 MNHNS and CDR2 SASEGT. The CDR3 contains 17 residues. CDR3 DNA: TGTGCCAGCAGTGCCCGCTTCGGACAGGTGGCTAATGAAAAACTGTTTTTT. Translation: CASSARFGQVANEKLFF.

The chain employs TRBV28 and TRBJ2-7, with 7 nucleotides matching TRBD1. With V trimmed by 5 bases and J by 4 bases, 14 bases remained unmatched. This CDR3 has 16 amino acids. Germline CDR1 and CDR2: MDHEN and SYDVKM. CDR3 residues: CASSLLQGSKLYEQYF. CDR3 bases: TGTGCCAGCAGTCTACTACAGGGGTCGAAACTGTACGAGCAGTACTTC.

The sample holds a few counts of this clone. The rearrangement joins TRBV6-4 to TRBJ2-6; D ambiguous. This CDR3 is built from 19 residues. Trimming cost V 0 bases and J 0 bases, with 15 bases left between them. Germline CDR1 is MRHNA and CDR2 is SNTAGT. The CDR3 DNA is TGTGCCAGCAGTGACTCGACCCACCCCCATAGCTCTGGGGCCAACGTCCTGACTTTC. Translation gives CASSDSTHPHSSGANVLTF.

The gene calls are TRBV11-3 and TRBJ2-7; D not certain. The CDR3 contains 11 residues. V was pared by 1 base and J by 8 bases, with 6 bases between. Germline values: CDR1 SGHNT, CDR2 YENEEA. In nucleotides, the CDR3 is TGTGCCAGCAGCTTAGTCACGCAGCAGTACTTC. This sequence encodes CASSLVTQQYF.

The chain carries TRBV7-9 and TRBJ2-5; 8 bases are shared with TRBD1. Germline CDR1 and CDR2: SEHNR and FQNEAQ (reference sequence). This CDR3 is built from 14 residues. J gave up 5 bases and V 5 bases, and 7 bases lay outside the gene matches. Here the CDR3 DNA reads TGTGCCAGCAGCGGCCGGGACAGGAGGGAGACCCAGTACTTC. Its translation: CASSGRDRRETQYF.

The chain recombines TRBV15 with TRBJ2-7; D is tentatively TRBD1 or TRBD2 (5 bases each). The germline V gene has CDR1 LNHNV and CDR2 YYDKDF (reference sequence). The CDR3 is 11 residues long. V lost 3 bases, J lost 6 bases, and 6 bases lay in between. CDR3 region: CATSSGGEQYF. Written as DNA, the CDR3 is TGTGCCACCAGCAGTGGGGGCGAGCAGTACTTC.